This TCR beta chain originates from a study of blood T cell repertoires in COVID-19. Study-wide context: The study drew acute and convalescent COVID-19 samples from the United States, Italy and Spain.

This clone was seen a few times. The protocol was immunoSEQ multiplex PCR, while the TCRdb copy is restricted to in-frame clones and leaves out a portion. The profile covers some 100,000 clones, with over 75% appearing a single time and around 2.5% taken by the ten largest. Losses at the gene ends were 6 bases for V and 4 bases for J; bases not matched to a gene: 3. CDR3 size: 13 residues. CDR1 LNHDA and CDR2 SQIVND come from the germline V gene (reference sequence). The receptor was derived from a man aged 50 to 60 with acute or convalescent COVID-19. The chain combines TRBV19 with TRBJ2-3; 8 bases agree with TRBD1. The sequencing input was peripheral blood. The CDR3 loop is CASSRGLADTQYF. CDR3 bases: TGTGCCAGTAGCAGGGGGCTGGCAGATACGCAGTATTTT.